Following are 21 T cell receptor beta chains from one sample sequenced in a study of beta chain features in type 1 diabetes. Study-wide results and limits: Shortening that was moderate but significant affected the TCRB CDR3s of Type 1 diabetes patients in all four CD4+ subsets.

Since all of the isolated RNA was reverse transcribed, expressed TCRB transcripts were what got sequenced. Data came from immunoSEQ multiplex PCR; TCRdb stores just in-frame clones and leaves some out. The repertoire consists of hundreds of thousands of clones, with around 9% occurring once and the leading ten covering roughly 1%. Their recognized antigens are unknown. Sequenced material: central memory CD4+ T cells from blood. These receptors were collected from a man under 40 with type 1 diabetes.

CDR3 region: CASGDNPNEKLFF. DNA for the CDR3: TGTGCCAGCGGGGACAACCCTAATGAAAAACTGTTTTTT. The gene calls are TRBV6-5 and TRBJ1-4, with D possibly matching TRBD1 (6 bases). CDR1 is MNHEY and CDR2 is SVGAGI in the germline V gene. The CDR3 has 13 amino acids. V dropped 8 bases and J dropped 3 bases, with 10 bases sitting between them.

The chain employs TRBV4-1 and TRBJ1-6, with D perhaps matching TRBD1 (5 bases). Trimming pared 0 bases from V and 0 bases from J, leaving 21 bases between. The CDR3 extends over 21 amino acids. The germline V gene encodes CDR1 MGHRA and CDR2 YSYEKL. The CDR3 nucleotides read TGCGCCAGCAGCCAAGATGATCCGCGGCAGGGAAGATCCTCCTATAATTCACCCCTCCACTTT. It encodes CASSQDDPRQGRSSYNSPLHF.

This clone was detected only a few times. The rearrangement links TRBV19 to TRBJ1-2; 7 bases match TRBD1. The CDR3 totals 13 residues. The junction had 7 bases not matched to a gene; V was cut back by 4 bases and J by 8 bases. Germline V lookup: CDR1 LNHDA, CDR2 SQIVND (reference sequence). The CDR3 bases are TGTGCCAGTAGTAAGGGACAGTTAGGCGGCTACACCTTC. Its protein is CASSKGQLGGYTF.

V and J are TRBV5-1 and TRBJ2-1; maybe TRBD1 (8 bases). V lost 1 base to trimming and J lost 9 bases, with 14 bases between them. The CDR3 totals 14 residues. CDR1 is SGHRS, CDR2 YFSETQ, per germline. This CDR3 reads CASSLTGGVREQFF. The CDR3, as DNA: TGCGCCAGCAGCTTGACAGGGGGGGTTCGTGAGCAGTTCTTC.

The J gene is TRBJ2-5, the V gene TRBV5-6, with TRBD2 as a possible D gene (5 bases). The ends were cut back, 4 bases at V and 5 bases at J, with 12 bases in the middle. The CDR3 runs to 13 residues. Germline loops: CDR1 SGHDT, CDR2 YYEEEE. The CDR3 nucleotides read TGTGCCAGCAGCCCCGGTAGGGAGGAGACCCAGTACTTC. This sequence encodes CASSPGREETQYF.

A few counts support this clone. The V call is TRBV6-6, the J call TRBJ1-1; D is undetermined. Germline-derived CDR1 and CDR2 are MNHNY and SVGAGI (reference sequence). This CDR3 spans 14 amino acids. Between the trimmed V and J ends, which lost 6 bases and 4 bases, there was a span of 15 bases. CDR3 DNA sequence: TGTGCCAGCAGGTTCAGGAGGGCAGGCACTGAAGCTTTCTTT. It codes for CASRFRRAGTEAFF.

The chain has TRBV4-3 and TRBJ1-2; 7 bases fit TRBD1. V dropped 3 bases and J dropped 5; count of bases not matched to a gene: 9. The germline V gene has CDR1 LGHNA and CDR2 YSLEER. The CDR3 loop spans 15 amino acids. CDR3 nucleotides: TGCGCCAGCAGCCAGGGGCTGGGACAGATTTATGGCTACACCTTC. Its protein product is CASSQGLGQIYGYTF.

The table lists this clone with a few counts. The chain joins TRBV6-1 to TRBJ2-5; 10 bases are a match to TRBD1. Trimming removed 8 bases from V and 4 bases from J; junction bases left unmatched: 10. The CDR3 has 15 residues. Germline lookup yields CDR1 MNHNS and CDR2 SASEGT. The CDR3 reads CASEGQGVPPETQYF. In nucleotides, the CDR3 is TGTGCCAGCGAAGGACAGGGGGTCCCCCCAGAGACCCAGTACTTC.

This chain joins TRBV7-8 and TRBJ2-5; TRBD2 agrees at 8 bases. J was trimmed by 4 bases and V by 5 bases; bases with no gene match: 12. Germline assignment: CDR1 SGHVS and CDR2 FQNEAQ. The CDR3 sequence is 16 residues long. The CDR3 nucleotides are TGTGCCAGCAGCCCTGGGAGACTAGCGAGTCGAGAGACCCAGTACTTC. Translating it yields CASSPGRLASRETQYF.

In this sample, this clone turned up a few times. The chain joins TRBV7-2 to TRBJ2-2; TRBD2 matches at 10 bases. The germline V gene encodes CDR1 SGHTA and CDR2 FQGNSA. CDR3 length: 16 amino acids. The J segment lost 6 bases and the V segment lost 5 bases, leaving 9 bases of the junction unmatched. The CDR3 protein is CASSLNLAGDAGELFF. DNA for the CDR3: TGTGCCAGCAGCCTGAATCTAGCGGGGGATGCCGGGGAGCTGTTTTTT.

This clone was observed a handful of times. CDR3 loop: CASTLRGGWDEQYF. CDR3 in DNA: TGTGCCAGCACCCTCCGCGGGGGGTGGGACGAGCAGTACTTC. The chain couples TRBV7-9 to TRBJ2-7; 8 nucleotides align to TRBD2. This CDR3 has 14 residues. V dropped 7 bases and J dropped 5; count of bases not matched to a gene: 10. CDR1 SEHNR and CDR2 FQNEAQ come from the germline V gene (reference sequence).

This clone was seen ten or more times. This chain connects TRBV10-3 to TRBJ2-4; 7 bases fit TRBD1. The CDR3 is made up of 16 amino acids. V lost 2 bases to trimming and J lost 1 base; unmatched junction nucleotides: 5. From germline, CDR1 is ENHRY and CDR2 SYGVKD. DNA for the CDR3: TGTGCCATCAGTGAGATTACCAGGGGGGCCAAAAACATTCAGTACTTC. Its protein is CAISEITRGAKNIQYF.

The chain combines TRBV6-5 with TRBJ1-4, with D possibly being TRBD1 (5 bases). The CDR3 consists of 14 residues. V was clipped by 2 bases and J by 7 bases, with 11 bases between them. Germline CDR1 is MNHEY and CDR2 is SVGAGI. CDR3 sequence (DNA): TGTGCCAGCAGTTACGGCTCCGGGGCTGAAAAACTGTTTTTT. Amino acid sequence: CASSYGSGAEKLFF.

The chain combines TRBV11-3 with TRBJ2-3; D not resolved. The V gene lost 4 bases and the J gene lost 1 base, with 6 bases spanning the gap. The CDR3 contains 13 residues. Germline V gene sequence: CDR1 SGHNT, CDR2 YENEEA. The CDR3 loop is CASSSGGTDTQYF. The DNA for the CDR3 is TGTGCCAGCAGCTCGGGCGGCACAGATACGCAGTATTTT.

For this clone: This same CDR3 is encoded by further DNA sequences in the sample. The chain uses TRBV6-5 and TRBJ2-3, with TRBD2 matching over 9 bases. This CDR3 comprises 14 residues. J lost 3 bases, V lost 7 bases, and 5 bases had no gene match. The V gene's germline CDR1 is MNHEY and CDR2 SVGAGI. The CDR3 nucleotides are TGTGCCAGCACCCTAGCGGGAACGACAGATACGCAGTATTTT. Protein product: CASTLAGTTDTQYF.

In this sample, this clone turned up a few times. The chain joins TRBV9 to TRBJ1-2; D gene ambiguous. The CDR3 has 15 amino acids. Germline loops: CDR1 SGDLS, CDR2 YYNGEE. V lost 0 bases, J lost 7 bases, and 16 bases lay in between. CDR3 region: CASSVVPDASGGYTF. The DNA of the CDR3 is TGTGCCAGCAGCGTAGTTCCAGACGCTTCTGGTGGCTACACCTTC.

This clone was counted between two and nine times. This chain uses TRBV29-1 with TRBJ2-3; D is unclear. This CDR3 is 16 amino acids long. Between the trimmed V and J ends, which lost 5 bases and 6 bases, there was a span of 24 bases. Germline CDR1 and CDR2: SQVTM and ANQGSEA. The CDR3 is CSVHTQTLRFWDTQYF. DNA of the CDR3: TGCAGCGTTCATACCCAAACCTTGCGGTTCTGGGATACGCAGTATTTT.

This clone has just a few counts. The chain couples TRBV25-1 to TRBJ2-7; possible D gene TRBD2, 6 bases. The CDR3 extends over 15 amino acids. Between the trimmed V and J ends, which lost 1 base and 3 bases, there was a span of 13 bases. CDR1 MGHDK and CDR2 SYGVNS come from the germline V gene. CDR3 loop: CASSELSGDSYEQYF. The DNA for the CDR3 is TGTGCCAGCAGTGAATTGTCGGGGGATAGCTACGAGCAGTACTTC.

CDR3 amino acids: CAISVGQGVRYNSPLHF. The CDR3 nucleotides read TGTGCCATCAGTGTAGGACAGGGGGTGCGTTATAATTCACCCCTCCACTTT. The genes are TRBV10-3 and TRBJ1-6, with 10 bases that match TRBD1. Germline CDR1 reads ENHRY; CDR2 reads SYGVKD. CDR3 size: 17 residues. The trim removed 4 bases at V and 4 bases at J, leaving 7 bases unmatched.

This clone was seen more than once but under ten times. The CDR3: CASSLGTGVGYTF. The CDR3 DNA sequence: TGCGCCAGCAGCCTCGGGACAGGGGTTGGCTACACCTTC. The V and J genes are TRBV5-1 and TRBJ1-2; TRBD1 aligns across 10 bases. CDR1 and CDR2 from the germline V gene are SGHRS and YFSETQ. The V segment lost 4 bases and the J segment 7 bases; nucleotides outside the gene matches: 4. There are 13 residues in the CDR3.

This clone was detected ten times or more. The rearrangement joins TRBV2 to TRBJ2-3; 8 bases are shared with TRBD2. Unmatched junction bases numbered 6, after V lost 9 bases and J lost 1 base. The CDR3 is 14 amino acids. Germline values: CDR1 SNHLY, CDR2 FYNNEI. CDR3 protein: CARKGLVGTDTQYF. In DNA, the CDR3 is TGTGCCAGAAAGGGACTAGTTGGCACAGATACGCAGTATTTT.